The rows below give T cell receptor beta chains drawn from one sample of a study of blood T cell repertoires in COVID-19. Profiled with immunoSEQ multiplex PCR; TCRdb holds only in-frame clones, not every one. The sample has approximately 150,000 clones; approximately 86% are singletons. Source material: PBMCs or T cells enriched from blood (not recorded which). The receptor source for this set is a middle-aged woman who had been exposed to COVID-19. The CDR3 runs from the conserved cysteine through the conserved F or W. D genes are given only for firm matches. Size tells how often a clone was seen (once, few, many) or the class of an expanded clone, and some rows leave it out.

j_call	d_call	clone_size	v_call	cdr3_nt	cdr3_aa
TRBJ1-6	TRBD1	-	TRBV6-5	TGTGCCAGCAGTTACTCGACAGGGGATAATTCACCCCTCCACTTT	CASSYSTGDNSPLHF
TRBJ2-7	-	-	TRBV6-1	TGTGCCAGCAGTGGCAGATCGAGTATAGGTGGAGGCGAGCAGTACTTC	CASSGRSSIGGGEQYF
TRBJ1-2	-	-	TRBV12-3/TRBV12-4	TGTGCCAGCACGTATATATGGACGGGGGGCTACACCTTC	CASTYIWTGGYTF
TRBJ2-7	-	-	TRBV27	TGTGCCAGCAGTCCCTCACCCTGGGGGCACGAGCAGTACTTC	CASSPSPWGHEQYF
TRBJ2-2	TRBD1	-	TRBV6-4	TGTGCCAGCAGTGACTCTGACAGGGCTATCGCCGGGGAGCTGTTTTTT	CASSDSDRAIAGELFF
TRBJ2-2	TRBD2	few	TRBV7-7	TGTGCCAGCAGCCCTACCACGGGAGGAGCCGGGGAGCTGTTTTTT	CASSPTTGGAGELFF
TRBJ1-5	-	-	TRBV7-2	TGTGCCAGCAGCCCAAAATTCGGTCTAGATCAGCCCCAGCATTTT	CASSPKFGLDQPQHF
TRBJ1-1	-	-	TRBV10-3	TGTGCCGCCATCGACAGCATGAACACTGAAGCTTTCTTT	CAAIDSMNTEAFF
TRBJ2-7	TRBD2	-	TRBV11-2	TGTGCCAGCAGCCTGGGGGGGGGCGAGCAGTACTTC	CASSLGGGEQYF
TRBJ1-4	-	-	TRBV2	TGTGCCAGCAGTGCCGTCTTGACTAATGAAAAACTGTTTTTT	CASSAVLTNEKLFF
TRBJ2-5	-	once	TRBV29-1	TGCAGCACCGGACAGCAAGAGACCCAGTACTTC	CSTGQQETQYF
TRBJ2-1	-	-	TRBV21-1	TGTGCCAGCAGAACTAGGAACAGGGGCTCCTACAATGAGCAGTTCTTC	CASRTRNRGSYNEQFF
TRBJ1-1	-	-	TRBV27	TGTGCCAGCAGTTTGTCGGGGGGCGCGAAAGCTTTCTTT	CASSLSGGAKAFF
TRBJ1-3	-	few	TRBV7-8	TGTGCCAGCAGCATCACATCAGGGAAAGCTGGAAACACCATATATTTT	CASSITSGKAGNTIYF
TRBJ2-2	TRBD1	-	TRBV7-9	TGTGCCAGCAGCCCCCAGCAATGGACAGGGGATTATACCGGGGAGCTGTTTTTT	CASSPQQWTGDYTGELFF
TRBJ1-2	TRBD1	-	TRBV27	TGTGCCAGCAGTCTGGGACAGGACTATGGCTACACCTTC	CASSLGQDYGYTF
TRBJ1-4	-	once	TRBV7-2	TGTGCCAGCAGCTTATTTGGCGGTCGGTATGAAAAACTGTTTTTT	CASSLFGGRYEKLFF
TRBJ1-4	-	-	TRBV4-1	TGCGCCAGCAGCCGACCCGAGGGTGCAACTAATGAAAAACTGTTTTTT	CASSRPEGATNEKLFF
TRBJ1-5	TRBD1	-	TRBV2	TGTGCCAGCAGGGAAACAGGGGACGGTCAGCCCCAGCATTTT	CASRETGDGQPQHF
TRBJ2-5	-	-	TRBV19	TGTGCCAGTAGCCCCCCAGGTCTGGGGGGGACCCAGTACTTC	CASSPPGLGGTQYF
TRBJ2-3	TRBD2	-	TRBV7-9	TGTGCCAGCAGTTCTAGCGGTTTGAAAGGAGATACGCAGTATTTT	CASSSSGLKGDTQYF
TRBJ1-1	-	-	TRBV6-4	TGTGCCAGCAGTGTGGACAGCGGTAACACTGAAGCTTTCTTT	CASSVDSGNTEAFF
TRBJ1-2	TRBD1	-	TRBV19	TGTGCCAGCCTAAAGACAGGGGGCGATTATGGCTACACCTTC	CASLKTGGDYGYTF
TRBJ2-3	-	-	TRBV13	TGTGCCAGCAGCCCTAACAGGGCCCAGTGGGATACGCAGTATTTT	CASSPNRAQWDTQYF
TRBJ1-6	-	few	TRBV5-6	TGTGCAAGCAGCTTGTGGGGTACAGGCAGGGGTTACTCACCCCTCCACTTT	CASSLWGTGRGYSPLHF
TRBJ1-1	-	-	TRBV7-9	TGTGCCAGCACCAAGTTGCAGGGCGGCCCCAACACTGAAGCTTTCTTT	CASTKLQGGPNTEAFF
TRBJ1-6	-	-	TRBV4-3	TGCGCCAGCAGCCAAGGAGGGAGTAATTCACCCCTCCACTTT	CASSQGGSNSPLHF
TRBJ1-5	TRBD1	-	TRBV12-3/TRBV12-4	TGTGCCAGCAGTTCTACAGGGGTTCAGCCCCAGCATTTT	CASSSTGVQPQHF
TRBJ1-1	-	-	TRBV4-1	TGCGCCAGCAGCTTCCAGGGGATTACTGAAGCTTTCTTT	CASSFQGITEAFF
TRBJ1-2	TRBD1	-	TRBV2	TGTGCCAGCAGTCCACAGGGGGAGTATGGCTACACCTTC	CASSPQGEYGYTF
TRBJ1-3	-	-	TRBV4-3	TGCGCCAGCAGCCAGGACAGCTCTGGAAACACCATATATTTT	CASSQDSSGNTIYF
TRBJ2-7	TRBD2	-	TRBV5-6	TGTGCCAGCAGCCCGGCCTGGCTAGCGGGAGTCTACGAGCAGTACTTC	CASSPAWLAGVYEQYF
TRBJ1-2	-	-	TRBV7-2	TGTGCCAGCAGCTTAGGACAGAACTATGGCTACACCTTC	CASSLGQNYGYTF
TRBJ2-7	TRBD1	-	TRBV29-1	TGCAGCGTTCAAAGGACAGGGGGCTTCGAGCAGTACTTC	CSVQRTGGFEQYF
TRBJ1-5	-	-	TRBV19	TGTGCCAGTAGTATAGTCTTGCAGAACAATCAGCCCCAGCATTTT	CASSIVLQNNQPQHF
TRBJ1-6	TRBD1	-	TRBV28	TGTGCCAGCAGTTTAGGACAGGGAGGCTCACCCCTCCACTTT	CASSLGQGGSPLHF
TRBJ1-5	TRBD1	-	TRBV13	TGTGCCAGCAGCTTAGAGGTAGGGAGGACAGGGAACAATCAGCCCCAGCATTTT	CASSLEVGRTGNNQPQHF
TRBJ1-1	-	-	TRBV6-5	TGTGCCAGCAGTCAACGGGTGAACACTGAAGCTTTCTTT	CASSQRVNTEAFF
TRBJ1-4	-	-	TRBV5-1	TGCGCCAGCAGGGGCAGGGGTGAAGGGGAAAAACTGTTTTTT	CASRGRGEGEKLFF
TRBJ2-1	-	-	TRBV19	TGTGCCAGTAGCAGGTCTCAGGGACTGGGCAATGAGCAGTTCTTC	CASSRSQGLGNEQFF
TRBJ2-2	-	-	TRBV27	TGTGCCAGCCAGGGTGACGGGGAGCTGTTTTTT	CASQGDGELFF
TRBJ1-5	-	-	TRBV3-1/TRBV3-2	TGTGCCAGCAGCAATGGGGGGGGCAGAAAGCCCCAGCATTTT	CASSNGGGRKPQHF
TRBJ2-4	-	-	TRBV9	TGTGCCAGCAGCGCGCAAGGGAACCCCGGGGACATTCAGTACTTC	CASSAQGNPGDIQYF
TRBJ1-3	TRBD1	-	TRBV4-1	TGCGCCAGCAGCCAGGTACAGGGGGCTGGAAACACCATATATTTT	CASSQVQGAGNTIYF
TRBJ2-7	-	-	TRBV6-5	TGTGCCAGCAGTTACTCATGGGACACCCTCTACGAGCAGTACTTC	CASSYSWDTLYEQYF
TRBJ1-2	-	-	TRBV6-6	TGTGCCAGCAGTTACATCAGGAACCAATTCTATGGCTACACCTTC	CASSYIRNQFYGYTF
TRBJ1-5	-	-	TRBV15	TGTGCCACCAGCAGGAGACAGAACAATCAGCCCCAGCATTTT	CATSRRQNNQPQHF
TRBJ2-7	-	-	TRBV2	TGTGCCAGCAGTCGGAGAGGATCGGGAGTTTCCTACGAGCAGTACTTC	CASSRRGSGVSYEQYF
TRBJ2-5	TRBD1	-	TRBV10-3	TGTGCCATCAGTGACCCGGACAGGGGCGCAGAGGAGACCCAGTACTTC	CAISDPDRGAEETQYF
TRBJ1-5	-	-	TRBV6-5	TGTGCCAGCAGTTACGGACAGCATCAGCCCCAGCATTTT	CASSYGQHQPQHF
TRBJ1-5	TRBD1	-	TRBV2	TGTGCCAGCAGTAGACAGGGAGATCAGCCCCAGCATTTT	CASSRQGDQPQHF
TRBJ2-7	-	-	TRBV4-2	TGTGCCAGCAGCTCCGAAACAGGGCAGTACTTC	CASSSETGQYF
TRBJ1-2	-	-	TRBV2	TGTGCCAGCAGTAGAGGGGGAATAGGTAACTATGGCTACACCTTC	CASSRGGIGNYGYTF
TRBJ2-7	-	-	TRBV6-6	TGTGCCAGCAGTGCAGGGCGTTACGAGCAGTACTTC	CASSAGRYEQYF
TRBJ1-1	TRBD1	-	TRBV5-6	TGTGCCAGCAGTACTCAGGGGGCCCTGGTAACTGAAGCTTTCTTT	CASSTQGALVTEAFF
TRBJ1-1	-	-	TRBV6-5	TGTGCCAGCAGTCACAAACAGGGCGTGAACACTGAAGCTTTCTTT	CASSHKQGVNTEAFF
TRBJ2-7	TRBD2	-	TRBV4-1	TGCGCCAGCAGCCGGGGGGGCGAGCAGTACTTC	CASSRGGEQYF
TRBJ2-7	-	few	TRBV3-1/TRBV3-2	TGTGCCAGCAGCCAGGCGGGATACGAGCAGTACTTC	CASSQAGYEQYF
TRBJ1-5	-	-	TRBV7-4	TGTGCCAGCAGCTTAGCTAATAGGGGACTTAGCAATCAGCCCCAGCATTTT	CASSLANRGLSNQPQHF
TRBJ2-7	-	-	TRBV20-1	TGCAGTGCTAGTGGGCGGGCCACCTACGAGCAGTACTTC	CSASGRATYEQYF